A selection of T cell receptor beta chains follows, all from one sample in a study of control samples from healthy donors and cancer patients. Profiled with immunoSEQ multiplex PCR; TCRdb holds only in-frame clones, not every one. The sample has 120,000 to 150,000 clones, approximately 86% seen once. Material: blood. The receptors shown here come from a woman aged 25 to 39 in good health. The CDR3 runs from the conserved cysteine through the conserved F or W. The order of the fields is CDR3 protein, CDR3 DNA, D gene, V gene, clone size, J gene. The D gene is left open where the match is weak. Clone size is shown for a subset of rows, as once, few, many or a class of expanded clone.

CASSYGVVDQPQHF	TGTGCCAGCAGTTACGGGGTCGTCGATCAGCCCCAGCATTTT	NA	TRBV6-5	NA	TRBJ1-5
CASRPSSLRGNQPQHF	TGTGCCAGCAGACCCAGTTCCCTCAGAGGCAATCAGCCCCAGCATTTT	NA	TRBV4-2	once	TRBJ1-5
CASSEASGNYGYTF	TGTGCCAGCAGTGAGGCCTCAGGGAACTATGGCTACACCTTC	NA	TRBV6-1	NA	TRBJ1-2
CASSSLLVGIDYNEQFF	TGTGCCAGCAGCTCCCTTTTAGTGGGAATAGACTACAATGAGCAGTTCTTC	NA	TRBV7-2	few	TRBJ2-1
CASSDSRSSQRAYNEQFF	TGTGCCAGCAGTGACTCGAGAAGTAGCCAGCGGGCATACAATGAGCAGTTCTTC	NA	TRBV6-4	NA	TRBJ2-1
CASSIGAIPQETQYF	TGTGCCAGTAGTATAGGCGCCATACCCCAAGAGACCCAGTACTTC	NA	TRBV19	NA	TRBJ2-5
CSANRDYGYTF	TGCAGTGCTAACAGGGACTATGGCTACACCTTC	NA	TRBV20-1	once	TRBJ1-2
CASSWGTSDPAETQYF	TGTGCCAGCAGTTGGGGGACTAGCGATCCTGCGGAGACCCAGTACTTC	TRBD2	TRBV28	NA	TRBJ2-5
CASRDRANYGYTF	TGTGCCAGCCGGGACAGAGCTAACTATGGCTACACCTTC	TRBD1	TRBV6-5	NA	TRBJ1-2
CASSYGGNTEAFF	TGTGCCAGCAGTTACGGGGGGAACACTGAAGCTTTCTTT	NA	TRBV6-5	few	TRBJ1-1
CASSLLKPNTGELFF	TGTGCCAGCTCCCTACTAAAACCGAACACCGGGGAGCTGTTTTTT	NA	TRBV18	NA	TRBJ2-2
CASSEPRQGIEAFF	TGTGCCAGCAGTGAACCTAGGCAGGGTATTGAAGCTTTCTTT	NA	TRBV6-1	NA	TRBJ1-1
CASSVRPTVSGANVLTF	TGTGCCAGCAGTGTAAGGCCCACGGTCTCTGGGGCCAACGTCCTGACTTTC	NA	TRBV2	NA	TRBJ2-6
CATSRLGAQDSPLHF	TGTGCCACCAGCAGACTGGGGGCACAGGATTCACCCCTCCACTTT	NA	TRBV15	NA	TRBJ1-6
CAISDGLAGNSEQFF	TGTGCCATCAGTGACGGGCTAGCGGGAAATAGTGAGCAGTTCTTC	TRBD2	TRBV10-3	NA	TRBJ2-1
CATSREKGGYEQYF	TGTGCCACCAGCAGAGAAAAGGGGGGCTACGAGCAGTACTTC	NA	TRBV15	NA	TRBJ2-7
CASSPRDRDNEKLFF	TGTGCCAGCAGTCCCAGGGACAGGGATAATGAAAAACTGTTTTTT	TRBD1	TRBV6-5	NA	TRBJ1-4
CASSRRGGYEQYF	TGTGCCAGCAGTCGCAGGGGGGGGTACGAGCAGTACTTC	NA	TRBV28	once	TRBJ2-7
CAGSFGDSVTDTQYF	TGTGCCGGATCCTTTGGGGACAGCGTCACAGATACGCAGTATTTT	TRBD1	TRBV18	NA	TRBJ2-3
CASSSTGVVTGELFF	TGCGCCAGCAGTTCTACAGGGGTGGTCACCGGGGAGCTGTTTTTT	TRBD1	TRBV5-1	NA	TRBJ2-2
CANTPQVSYQETQYF	TGTGCCAACACGCCCCAGGTTAGCTACCAAGAGACCCAGTACTTC	NA	TRBV2	NA	TRBJ2-5
CASKERADTQYF	TGTGCCAGCAAAGAGCGAGCAGATACGCAGTATTTT	NA	TRBV2	once	TRBJ2-3
CASSPPTAYNEQFF	TGTGCCAGTAGCCCCCCGACAGCCTACAATGAGCAGTTCTTC	NA	TRBV19	NA	TRBJ2-1
CASSLDPGEFDEQYF	TGTGCCAGCAGCTTAGATCCGGGAGAATTCGACGAGCAGTACTTC	NA	TRBV11-2	NA	TRBJ2-7
CASSRGGGGQPQHF	TGTGCCAGCAGCCGAGGGGGCGGAGGTCAGCCCCAGCATTTT	TRBD1	TRBV5-6	once	TRBJ1-5
CASSAGRENEKLFF	TGTGCCAGCAGTGCAGGGAGAGAAAATGAAAAACTGTTTTTT	NA	TRBV2	NA	TRBJ1-4
CASSSQVPLNYGYTF	TGTGCCAGCAGCTCCCAGGTCCCTCTTAACTATGGCTACACCTTC	NA	TRBV7-8	once	TRBJ1-2
CASSLGGQMNTEAFF	TGTGCCAGCAGCTTGGGGGGACAGATGAACACTGAAGCTTTCTTT	TRBD1	TRBV5-5	NA	TRBJ1-1
CASSRNGDDGGYTF	TGTGCCAGCAGTAGAAACGGCGATGATGGTGGCTACACCTTC	NA	TRBV2	few	TRBJ1-2
CASSFDRAPYNEQFF	TGTGCCAGCAGTTTCGACAGGGCTCCTTACAATGAGCAGTTCTTC	TRBD1	TRBV7-3	NA	TRBJ2-1
CAWRGDRTGAYQETQYF	TGTGCCTGGAGGGGAGACAGGACAGGGGCCTACCAAGAGACCCAGTACTTC	TRBD1	TRBV30	NA	TRBJ2-5
CASSLGFGGQLRDTQYF	TGTGCCAGCAGTTTAGGCTTCGGGGGCCAATTGAGGGATACGCAGTATTTT	NA	TRBV27	NA	TRBJ2-3
CASSRDRANYGYTF	TGTGCCAGCAGTCGGGACAGAGCTAACTATGGCTACACCTTC	TRBD1	TRBV6-6	NA	TRBJ1-2
CASSQVGDPRYEQYF	TGTGCCAGCAGCCAAGTGGGGGACCCCCGGTACGAGCAGTACTTC	NA	TRBV3-1/TRBV3-2	few	TRBJ2-7
CASRGQGGKTQYF	TGTGCCAGCAGGGGACAGGGAGGGAAGACCCAGTACTTC	TRBD1	TRBV12-3/TRBV12-4	NA	TRBJ2-5
CATSATGQGTDTQYF	TGTGCCACCAGTGCCACGGGACAGGGCACAGATACGCAGTATTTT	TRBD1	TRBV24-1	NA	TRBJ2-3
CASSSPLNRGQLFF	TGTGCCAGCAGTTCACCCTTAAACCGGGGCCAACTGTTTTTT	NA	TRBV6-5	NA	TRBJ1-4
CASSSGRNQPQHF	TGTGCCAGCAGTTCAGGTCGGAATCAGCCCCAGCATTTT	NA	TRBV6-5	NA	TRBJ1-5
CASSPTYGIEVEKLFF	TGTGCCAGCAGCCCCACCTACGGGATCGAGGTCGAAAAACTGTTTTTT	NA	TRBV9	once	TRBJ1-4
CASSLEGTGGNTIYF	TGCGCCAGCAGCTTGGAAGGGACGGGTGGAAACACCATATATTTT	NA	TRBV5-1	NA	TRBJ1-3
CAWSVLRTSGISSLTDTQYF	TGTGCCTGGAGTGTACTAAGGACTAGCGGGATCTCTTCCCTCACAGATACGCAGTATTTT	TRBD2	TRBV30	NA	TRBJ2-3
CASSSDNYSNQPQHF	TGTGCCAGTAGTTCGGACAATTATAGCAATCAGCCCCAGCATTTT	NA	TRBV19	NA	TRBJ1-5